The clone carrying this T cell receptor (beta chain) showed up just a few times. The antigen remains undetermined. This sample stems from a study of identical twins. The study, taken as a whole, reports: Twins' excess sharing was less marked for out-of-frame beta sequences.

Healthy Caucasians, and only they, were the donors. Germline V gene data show CDR1 as SGHTA and CDR2 as FQGNSA. This CDR3 is 14 amino acids long. The V end was cut by 5 bases, the J end by 7 bases, with 14 bases between. Template switching added a universal primer binding site, and final cDNA carried unique molecular identifiers. TCRdb recomputed calls from the 5' RACE reads with MiXCR, one row per CDR3 protein. The sample records approximately 680,000 distinct CDR3 sequences, roughly 7.2% being singletons. The same sample was also studied in work on yellow fever vaccine responses in identical twins.

The chain couples TRBV7-2 to TRBJ2-2; D assignment may be TRBD1 or TRBD2 (5 bases each). This TCR came from a woman younger than 30 in good health. The sample comprised PBMCs. CDR3 DNA sequence: TGTGCCAGCAGCCCTACCTGGGGGTACGGGGAGCTGTTTTTT. This gives the protein CASSPTWGYGELFF.